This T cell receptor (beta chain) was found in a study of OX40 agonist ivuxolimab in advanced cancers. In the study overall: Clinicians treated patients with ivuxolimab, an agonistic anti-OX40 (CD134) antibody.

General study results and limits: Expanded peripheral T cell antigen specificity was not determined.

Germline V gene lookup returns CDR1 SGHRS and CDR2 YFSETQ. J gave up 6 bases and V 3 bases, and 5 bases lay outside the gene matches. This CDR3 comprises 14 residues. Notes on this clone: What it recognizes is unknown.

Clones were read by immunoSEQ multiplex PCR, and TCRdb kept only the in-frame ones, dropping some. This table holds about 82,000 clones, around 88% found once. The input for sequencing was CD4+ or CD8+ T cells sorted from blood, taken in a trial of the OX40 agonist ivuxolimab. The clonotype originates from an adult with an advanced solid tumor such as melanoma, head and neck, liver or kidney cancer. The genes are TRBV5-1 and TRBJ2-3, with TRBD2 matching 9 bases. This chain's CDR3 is CASSSIAGEDTQYF. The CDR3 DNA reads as TGCGCCAGCAGCTCCATAGCGGGAGAGGATACGCAGTATTTT.